These 8 T cell receptor beta chains came from one sample sequenced in a study of blood T cell repertoires in COVID-19. The method was immunoSEQ multiplex PCR; TCRdb's version includes in-frame clones alone and lacks a portion of them. The sample carries fewer than 200,000 clones, roughly 88% recorded once. Sequencing was done on a sample of peripheral blood. The receptors stem from a man aged 18 to 30 with COVID-19, enrolled during active disease.

The rearrangement uses TRBV19 and TRBJ2-2, with D possibly TRBD2 on 5 matching bases. Germline CDR1 is LNHDA and CDR2 is SQIVND (reference sequence). The CDR3 runs to 15 residues. Trimming left V 10 bases short and J 3 bases short, with 18 bases between. The CDR3: CATSGMGADTGELFF. As DNA, the CDR3 is TGTGCCACCAGCGGAATGGGAGCGGACACCGGGGAGCTGTTTTTT.

V is TRBV5-1 and J is TRBJ2-7, with D tentatively TRBD2 (6 bases). This CDR3 has 16 amino acids. The germline gives CDR1 SGHRS, CDR2 YFSETQ. V gave up 0 bases and J gave up 6 bases, with 19 bases separating them. The CDR3 spells CASSLAIGGYIREQYF. CDR3 bases: TGCGCCAGCAGCTTGGCCATAGGAGGGTACATACGCGAGCAGTACTTC.

The J gene is TRBJ2-7, the V gene TRBV28, with 9 nucleotides matching TRBD2. Trimming removed 6 bases from V and 6 bases from J; junction bases left unmatched: 6. The CDR3 is 13 amino acids. Germline loops: CDR1 MDHEN, CDR2 SYDVKM. For the CDR3, the DNA is TGTGCCAGCAGGACCGGGACTAGCTTCGAGCAGTACTTC. The encoded protein is CASRTGTSFEQYF.

The V and J genes are TRBV18 and TRBJ1-4; the match to TRBD1 covers 11 bases. This CDR3 comprises 16 residues. The germline V gene encodes CDR1 KGHSH and CDR2 LQKENI. V trimming: 3 bases; J trimming: 3 bases; junction bases outside the gene matches: 3. The CDR3 loop reads CASSPGTGGPNEKLFF. The DNA for the CDR3 is TGTGCCAGCTCACCCGGGACAGGGGGTCCTAATGAAAAACTGTTTTTT.

This clone was detected only a few times. The gene calls are TRBV15 and TRBJ1-1; 7 nucleotides align to TRBD1. The length of the CDR3 is 14 residues. Germline CDR1 LNHNV, CDR2 YYDKDF (reference sequence). Germline trimming cut 4 bases from V and 8 bases from J; bases unmatched to any gene: 10. The CDR3 coding sequence is TGTGCCACCAGCAAACAACAGGGGAGTGGGGAAGCTTTCTTT. It codes for CATSKQQGSGEAFF.

The gene calls are TRBV6-5 and TRBJ1-2; D is unclear. CDR1 and CDR2 from the germline V gene are MNHEY and SVGAGI. There are 12 residues in the CDR3. V dropped 4 bases and J dropped 8 bases, with 11 bases sitting between them. The CDR3 reads CASSSRQGGYTF. In DNA, the CDR3 is TGTGCCAGCAGTTCCAGACAAGGAGGCTACACCTTC.

The CDR3 is CAVSSGANVLTF. In DNA form, the CDR3 reads TGTGCCGTCTCCTCTGGGGCCAACGTCCTGACTTTC. The chain joins TRBV28 to TRBJ2-6; D ambiguous. The CDR3 runs 12 residues. CDR1 is MDHEN, CDR2 SYDVKM, per germline. V was shortened by 11 bases and J by 0 bases, with 5 bases between the two germline ends.

The chain joins TRBV11-2 to TRBJ2-7, with TRBD1 identical over 12 bases. Germline V gives CDR1 SGHAT, CDR2 FQNNGV. With V trimmed by 1 base and J by 5 bases, 6 bases remained unmatched. The CDR3 is 16 amino acids. CDR3 nucleotide sequence: TGTGCCAGCAGCTTAGGCGCCGGGACAGGGGGCCACGAGCAGTACTTC. Protein: CASSLGAGTGGHEQYF.